This T cell receptor (beta chain) appears in the sequencing data of a study of cytomegalovirus exposure and HLA in healthy donors (dated by TCRdb to 2016 to 2017). Regarding the research as a whole: An earlier analysis of around 600 of the donors reported about 290 Gb of sequence data and some 120 million unique TCR beta sequences from some 180 million T cells. The aim of the study was to test whether cataloging public T cell receptors could identify signatures of past pathogen exposure. Every discovery cohort repertoire had been produced on one sequencing platform. Among around 400 genotyped donors of the cohort, an average of around 240,000 unique TCR beta nucleotide sequences was sequenced per donor, of which 15% to 20% were non-productive. Roughly five DR-DQ haplotypes were handled as single units for association and clustering because linkage in the cohort was strong. Using immunosequencing, the study profiled T cell repertoires from about 620 subjects and related those repertoires to cytomegalovirus serostatus. Both class I and class II loci were covered by HLA typing, at four-digit resolution. Donor age, sex, ethnicity and CMV serostatus were compiled alongside the repertoire data. Typing coverage differed by locus: A, B, C, DRB1 and DQB1 were typed in about 620-630 donors, DQA1 in 522, DPA1 in some 600, and DPB1 in around 440. An earlier analysis of 587 of the donors applied high-throughput TCR beta sequencing to assess whether each TCR beta V gene segment acted as functional or pseudogenic. Approximately 310 gigabases of sequencing data and approximately 85 million unique TCR sequences were included in an early release covering about 620 HLA-typed donors. To predict cytomegalovirus infection status, the study brought together high-throughput TCR immunosequencing, statistical association of individual TCRs with disease status, and machine learning. Among the approximately 430 genotyped donors, 81% belonged to the genetic ancestry cluster associated with self-reported Caucasian donors. A later analysis re-examined previously published TCR beta repertoires from 600 to 700 donors and added high-resolution HLA genotyping to investigate patterns of TCR occurrence. Rather than drawing on any new phenotypic data, the later analysis identified candidate immune exposures from TCR beta sequences and the way those sequences occurred across donors. In a later genetic analysis, genome-wide SNP genotypes for 398 of the 666 donors were used, and that subset was treated as a discovery cohort. In addition to the first cohort of 666 subjects, a separate validation cohort of approximately 130 different subjects was used.

V and J are truncated by 7 bases and 2 bases respectively, leaving an intervening sequence of 18 bases. From cysteine to phenylalanine, the CDR3 is 15 amino acids long. Only the CDR3 region is kept as DNA, spanning 45 bases read in frame from base 1. The germline V gene supplies CDR1 MDHEN and CDR2 SYDVKM. Here is what the overall study found, with its caveats: Several of the top co-occurrence clusters appeared to be linked to parvovirus B19, influenza, CMV and Epstein-Barr virus, according to a later analysis. Roughly uniform sequencing depth across donors was assumed in presence/absence analyses, although this assumption may not hold. A few of the identified cytomegalovirus-associated TCR beta chains were confirmed in vitro to be specific for cytomegalovirus antigens. Linkage disequilibrium might explain the correlated functional status among segregating V segments, but an unknown experimental factor could not be excluded. The 87-base-pair reads could not distinguish some IMGT-functional V segments, including TRBV6-2 and TRBV6-3, so those segments were excluded. Because counts were too low, roughly 17 rarely observed V segments, including chromosome 9 orphons, were left out of the earlier analysis of about 620 of the donors. Most TCR sequences were observed very rarely across donors, whereas some public TCRs were present in many individuals. In a later analysis, HLA-associated TCR beta chains were found to be more clonally expanded and to have lower generation probabilities than equally common non-associated chains. It was suggested by the authors that the approach could potentially be generalized to other disease states and immunological phenotypes. Cytomegalovirus status was reported to be diagnosed by the classifier with high specificity and sensitivity in both the original and validation cohorts. In a later analysis, most CMV-associated TCR beta chains were found to appear HLA-restricted, with HLA associations seemingly driven largely by CMV exposure. V-gene and J-gene trimming of TCR beta chains was associated with a missense DCLRE1C variant in a later genetic analysis, and the association was replicated in an independent cohort. A later analysis associated about 16,000 TCR beta sequences with specific HLA alleles at a false discovery rate of 0.05. A cluster of highly shared sequence variants was judged likely to be a technical artifact of the sequencing pipeline. Strong co-occurrence of HLA alleles, especially DR and DQ, made assigning TCR associations to individual alleles difficult. For the cohort, immune exposure information was limited to CMV serostatus. In an earlier analysis of under 600 of the donors, most TCR beta V segments were observed in productive rearrangements about 87% or about 30% of the time, broadly matching IMGT annotations. In the study, 150 to 200 TCR beta chains were listed as associated with cytomegalovirus. A further reported finding was that TCR beta sequences accurately predicted the HLA-A and HLA-B alleles for most subjects in the first cohort. According to a later analysis, TCR association rates differed among HLA loci, with DRB1 alleles showing the most associated TCRs and HLA-C alleles showing the fewest. Because HLA typing was unavailable for some donors at each locus, only the typed subset was used in association tests. In this cohort, only TCR beta chains were sequenced, and detectable features were limited by the absence of alpha or paired-chain data. A later genetic analysis reported fewer N-insertions in productive TCRs among donors in an Asian-associated ancestry cluster than the roughly 700-donor mean.

Details on this clone: Its cognate antigen has yet to be identified.

The cohort consisted of 650 to 700 healthy bone marrow donors. Cohort members were all nominally healthy when sampled, although unrecorded immune exposures were likely present. The donor was CMV seropositive and was included in the group of 250 to 350 seropositive cohort members. Each donor provided a peripheral blood sample, and peripheral blood mononuclear cells were used for TCR beta sequencing. The Qiagen DNeasy Blood Extraction Kit was used to extract genomic DNA from the blood cell samples. Receptor libraries were prepared by the immunoSEQ multiplex PCR assay. For the multiplex PCR, a mixture combining 60 forward primers for TCR Vbeta segments and 13 reverse primers for TCR Jbeta segments was used. The CDR3 region of rearranged TCR beta genes was amplified from genomic DNA by a multiplex PCR assay. Amplified TCR beta libraries were sequenced as 87-base-pair reads on the Illumina HiSeq System. In the source study's methods: Across the roughly 640 repertoires, a later analysis counted approximately 83 million unique TCR beta chains, around 11 million of which were shared by at least two donors. Raw reads were error-corrected and collapsed into unique sequences by a nearest-neighbor algorithm in which closely related sequences were merged to remove PCR and sequencing errors. To assign V, D and J gene segments, CDR3 sequences were aligned to IMGT reference sequences. Each retained sequence needed at least a six-nucleotide match to both a V gene segment and a J gene segment. Rearrangements were classified as productive when the CDR3 lacked stop codons and remained in frame with V and J, and all other rearrangements were classified as non-productive. CDR3 was defined according to IMGT convention as the region running from the second conserved V-encoded cysteine to the conserved J-encoded phenylalanine. The earlier analysis of 500 to 650 of the donors excluded any sequence lacking an unambiguous match to a single V gene segment. An earlier analysis of some 500 of the donors classified V segments as functional when productive rearrangements were above 56.7% and as segregating when the standard deviation between donors was above 5%. To diagnose cytomegalovirus status from the catalog of TCR beta chain sequences, a statistical classification framework was built. In a later analysis, V and J genes were assigned by comparing TCR nucleotide sequences against IMGT/GENE-DB human TR gene sequences. The TCRdist pipeline was used in a later analysis to assign CDR3 sequences and most-parsimonious VDJ recombination scenarios. In a later analysis, each TCR beta chain was defined by its CDR3 amino acid sequence together with its V-gene family, and reads lacking a unique V-gene family were excluded. As a way to deal with suspected cross-contamination and a sequencing artifact, a later analysis dropped nearly 600 nucleotide sequences that were highly shared and had low generation probability. For each public chain, a later analysis derived a clonal expansion index from normalized ranks of inferred template counts within each repertoire. In a later analysis, generation probabilities were computed using a VDJ recombination model fitted to out-of-frame rearrangements, and the results were checked against IGoR. Hypergeometric tests were used in a later analysis to score TCR-TCR, TCR-HLA and TCR-CMV co-occurrence, with a repertoire-size bias correction applied to the TCR pairs. False discovery rates were estimated in a later analysis by permuting HLA or CMV assignments 20 times. In a later analysis, co-occurring TCRs were grouped with DBSCAN, and TCRdist sequence similarity was added when clustering was performed within HLA-allele-positive subsets. Repertoires with fewer than 30,000 or more than 120,000 public chains, plus five repertoires with anomalous nucleotide sharing, were excluded from co-occurrence clustering. TCRdb took this table from immuneACCESS and kept in-frame rearrangements with V and J called. Such tables lack part of the clones; where checked against another copy, unresolved V genes explain under half of the gap, and the rest is unexplained. V and J calls and clone size follow that table, whereas D and trimming were derived from the DNA. The sample table on file contains some 70,000 clones. The ten largest clones take up 6.5% to 9% of the sample.

The chain is encoded by TRBV28 joined to TRBJ2-7; matching of 6 bases hints at TRBD1 as the D gene. The sample consisted of PBMCs. The TCR comes from a female donor in good health and CMV-seropositive. The nucleotide sequence is given as TGTGCCAGCACCTCTACAGGGAGTGGAACCTACGAGCAGTACTTC. Translated, this gives CASTSTGSGTYEQYF. With the rest looked up from the reference TRBV28 and TRBJ2-7 genes rather than sequenced, the full variable domain is DVKVTQSSRYLVKRTGEKVFLECVQDMDHENMFWYRQDPGLGLRLIYFSYDVKMKEKGDIPEGYSVSREKKERFSLILESASTNQTSMYLCASTSTGSGTYEQYFGPGTRLTVT.